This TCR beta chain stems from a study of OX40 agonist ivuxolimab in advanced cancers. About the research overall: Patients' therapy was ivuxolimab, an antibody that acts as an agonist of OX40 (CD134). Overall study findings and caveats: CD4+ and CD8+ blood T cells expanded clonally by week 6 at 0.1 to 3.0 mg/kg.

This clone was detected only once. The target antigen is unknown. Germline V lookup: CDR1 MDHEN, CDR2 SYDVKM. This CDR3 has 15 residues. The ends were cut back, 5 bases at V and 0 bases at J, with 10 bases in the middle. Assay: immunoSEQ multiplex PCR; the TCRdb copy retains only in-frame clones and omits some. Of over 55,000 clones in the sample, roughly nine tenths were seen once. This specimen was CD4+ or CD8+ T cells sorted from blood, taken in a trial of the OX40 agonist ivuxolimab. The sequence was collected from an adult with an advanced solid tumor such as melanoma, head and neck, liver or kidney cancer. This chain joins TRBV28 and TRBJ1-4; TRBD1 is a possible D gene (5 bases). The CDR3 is CASSVRQTTNEKLFF. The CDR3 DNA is TGTGCCAGCAGTGTACGACAGACAACTAATGAAAAACTGTTTTTT.